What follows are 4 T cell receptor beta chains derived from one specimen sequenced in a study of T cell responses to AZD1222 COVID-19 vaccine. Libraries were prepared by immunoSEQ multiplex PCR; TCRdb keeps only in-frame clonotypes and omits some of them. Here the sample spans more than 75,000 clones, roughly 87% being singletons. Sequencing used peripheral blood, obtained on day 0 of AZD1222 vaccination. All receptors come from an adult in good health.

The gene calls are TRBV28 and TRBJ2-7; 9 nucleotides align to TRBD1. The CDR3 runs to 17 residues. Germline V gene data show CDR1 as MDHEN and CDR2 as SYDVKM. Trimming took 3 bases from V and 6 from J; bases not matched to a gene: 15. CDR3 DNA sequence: TGTGCCAGCAGTTTGGGCATTCCGGGACAGGGAGGCTCCGAGCAGTACTTC. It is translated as CASSLGIPGQGGSEQYF.

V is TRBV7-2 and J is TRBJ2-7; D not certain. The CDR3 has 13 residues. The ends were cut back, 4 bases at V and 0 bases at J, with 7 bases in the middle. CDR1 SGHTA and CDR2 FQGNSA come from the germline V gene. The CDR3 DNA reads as TGTGCCAGCAGCTGGGCCAGCTCCTACGAGCAGTACTTC. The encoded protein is CASSWASSYEQYF.

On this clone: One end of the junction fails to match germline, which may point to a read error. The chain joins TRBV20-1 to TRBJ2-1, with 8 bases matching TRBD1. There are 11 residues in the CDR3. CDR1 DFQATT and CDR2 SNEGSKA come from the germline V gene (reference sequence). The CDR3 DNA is TGCAGTGCTAGAGATCAGCGACAGGGGATCTTC. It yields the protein CSARDQRQGIF.

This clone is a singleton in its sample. In nucleotides, the CDR3 is TGCGCCAGCAGCGAAGGAGGGGGCTCCTCCTACGAGCAGTACTTC. Translated: CASSEGGGSSYEQYF. The J gene is TRBJ2-7, the V gene TRBV5-1; the D gene is possibly TRBD1 (7 bases). This CDR3 has 15 amino acids. Germline CDR1 SGHRS, CDR2 YFSETQ. The V gene lost 4 bases and the J gene lost 0 bases, with 14 bases spanning the gap.